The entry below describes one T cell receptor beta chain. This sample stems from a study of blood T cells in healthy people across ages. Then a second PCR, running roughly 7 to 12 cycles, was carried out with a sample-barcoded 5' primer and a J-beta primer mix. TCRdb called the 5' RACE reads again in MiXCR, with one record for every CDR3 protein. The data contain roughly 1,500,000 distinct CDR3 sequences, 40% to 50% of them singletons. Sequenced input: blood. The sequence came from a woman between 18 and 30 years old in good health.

CDR3 sequence reads: CAIKGQGENSPLHF. The CDR3 coding sequence is TGTGCCATCAAGGGACAGGGAGAAAATTCACCCCTCCACTTT. This chain joins TRBV10-3 and TRBJ1-6, with 9 bases that match TRBD1. V lost 7 bases and J lost 7; bases outside the gene matches: 5. This CDR3 has 14 amino acids. The germline CDR1 and CDR2 sequences are ENHRY and SYGVKD.